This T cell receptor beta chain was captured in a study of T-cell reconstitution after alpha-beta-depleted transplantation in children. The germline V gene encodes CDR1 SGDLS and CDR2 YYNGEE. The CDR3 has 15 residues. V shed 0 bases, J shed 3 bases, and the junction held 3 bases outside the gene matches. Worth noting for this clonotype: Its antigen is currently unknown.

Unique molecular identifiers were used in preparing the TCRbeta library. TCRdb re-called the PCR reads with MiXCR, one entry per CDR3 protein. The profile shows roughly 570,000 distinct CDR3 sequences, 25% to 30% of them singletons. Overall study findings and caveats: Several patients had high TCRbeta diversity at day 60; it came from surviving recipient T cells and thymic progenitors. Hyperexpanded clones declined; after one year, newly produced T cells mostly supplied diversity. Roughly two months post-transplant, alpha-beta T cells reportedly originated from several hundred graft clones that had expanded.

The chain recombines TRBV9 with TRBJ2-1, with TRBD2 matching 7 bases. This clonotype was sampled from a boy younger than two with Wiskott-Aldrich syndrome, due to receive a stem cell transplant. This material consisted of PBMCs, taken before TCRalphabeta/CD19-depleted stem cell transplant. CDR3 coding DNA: TGTGCCAGCAGCGTAGGGGCTAGCGGCTACAATGAGCAGTTCTTC. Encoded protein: CASSVGASGYNEQFF.